This paragraph covers one T cell receptor (beta chain) sequence. The target of this receptor is not known. Base quality data are lacking; no much larger clone is found one base away. The data were obtained in a study of radiation and T cells in renal cell carcinoma (dated by TCRdb to 2018 to 2021). Regarding the complete study: Samples came from a clinical trial, in which primary renal cell carcinomas received 15 Gy stereotactic body radiation therapy followed by nephrectomy 4 weeks later. In total, around 53 samples, comprising some 25 tumors and around 27 peripheral blood samples, were subjected to TCR beta sequencing. In the 53 samples combined, fewer than 5 million unique CDR3 nucleotide sequences were found, encoding about 3 million unique CDR3 amino acid sequences. Here is what the overall study found, with its caveats: Tracking of blood repertoire dynamics stopped at three to four weeks after treatment, with no follow-up past that point. In blood, the top tumor clonotypes increased from baseline to 2 weeks after radiation and then shrank by 4 weeks, which suggests a temporary expansion of tumor-resident clones. Because pretreatment tumor biopsies were not available, the study could not determine whether clonotypes were already present within the tumor at baseline. With a single-armed trial design, the study had no way to address how radiation dose or scheduling affects the TCR repertoire.

The sample's time point label, decoded: baseline pretreatment blood. The label giving this sample's treatment or condition can be read as: 15 Gy SBRT to primary tumor, nephrectomy 4 weeks later. To follow tumor-enriched clonotypes, serial peripheral blood was collected from radiation-treated patients at baseline and at 2 weeks and 4 weeks after SBRT. Every patient's renal cell carcinoma showed clear cell pathology. The QIAamp DNA Blood Mini Kit (Qiagen) was used to prepare genomic DNA for TCR sequencing. The analyses included only samples that passed all quality control checks. TCR beta libraries were generated from genomic DNA with the immunoSEQ kit, following the manufacturer's recommendations. To prepare the libraries, a first multiplex PCR with proprietary primers was run, followed by a second PCR that added unique barcodes, and a bead cleanup was done after each round. Each sample batch included a kit-provided positive control reaction and a negative control reaction. The final libraries underwent checking on an Agilent 4200 TapeStation D1000 ScreenTape, volumetric pooling, and quantification by qPCR. Sequencing was performed on an Illumina NextSeq500 using a MidOutput 150-cycle cartridge, with 156 Read1 cycles, 15 Index1 cycles, and the kit custom primers. The pooled library was loaded at 1.0 pM, and roughly 20% PhiX control was spiked in. The authors' pipeline ran thus. Vendor-processed data were analyzed in R, and a clonotype was defined as all T cells sharing the same CDR3 nucleotide sequence. For clone abundance analyses, frequencies were normalized to the 10,000 most abundant clones in each sample. Public T cell clones, which averaged fewer than five per sample, were removed prior to analysis. A difference in abundance of at least 32-fold between compartments was used to define tumor-enriched and baseline blood-enriched clonotypes. Clonotypes expanded or contracted between blood time points were identified with a beta-binomial differential abundance model. Tumor-blood repertoire similarity was measured with the Baroni-Urbani and Buser coefficient, and groups were compared using two-tailed Wilcoxon tests in R. Entries here come from immuneACCESS through TCRdb and include only in-frame sequences with V and J called. Some clones fail to appear in such tables; in the studies checked, an unresolved V gene covers under half of the shortfall, and the cause of the remainder is unknown. V and J calls plus clone size are reproduced from that table; the DNA served to infer D and trimming. Here the sample has about 150,000 clones; approximately 90% occur a single time. The ten largest make up 12% of the sample.

In the germline V gene (reference sequence), CDR1 corresponds to DFQATT and CDR2 to SNEGSKA. The CDR3 sequence holds 11 residues, the cysteine and phenylalanine included. The read is trimmed to its CDR3 DNA, 33 bases read in frame from base 1. The junction carries 8 bases between V and J, which are trimmed by 4 bases and 5 bases respectively. The clonotype comes from a woman between 45 and 60 years old with renal cell carcinoma. The sample here was blood, taken from a patient whose treatment included radiotherapy and nephrectomy. The V gene is TRBV20-1 and the J gene is TRBJ1-2; the D segment could be TRBD1, given 5 matching bases. The nucleotide sequence is TGCAGTGCTACCAGGGCTTATGGCTACACCTTC. Its translation reads: CSATRAYGYTF.